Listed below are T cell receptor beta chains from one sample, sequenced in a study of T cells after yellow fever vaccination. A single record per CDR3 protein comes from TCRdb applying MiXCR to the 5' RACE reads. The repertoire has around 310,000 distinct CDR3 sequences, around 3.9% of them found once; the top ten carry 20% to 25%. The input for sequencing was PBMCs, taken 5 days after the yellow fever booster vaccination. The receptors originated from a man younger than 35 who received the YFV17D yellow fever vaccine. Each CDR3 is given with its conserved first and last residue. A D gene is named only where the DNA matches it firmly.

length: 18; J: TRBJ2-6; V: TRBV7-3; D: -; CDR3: CASSLQGVEVSGANVLTF
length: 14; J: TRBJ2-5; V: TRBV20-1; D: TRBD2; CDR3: CSAPRTSGKETQYF
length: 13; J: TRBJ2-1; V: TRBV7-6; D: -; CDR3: CASSLVQWDEQFF
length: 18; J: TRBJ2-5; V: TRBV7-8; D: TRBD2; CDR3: CASSLARLAGGRTETQYF
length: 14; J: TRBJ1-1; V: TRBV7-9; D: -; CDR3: CASSLVIGYTEAFF
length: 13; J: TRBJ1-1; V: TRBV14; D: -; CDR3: CASSPTRYTEAFF
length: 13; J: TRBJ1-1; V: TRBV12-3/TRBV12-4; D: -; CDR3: CASSLSGSSVAFF
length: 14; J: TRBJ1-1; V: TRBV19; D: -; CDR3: CASSMEGGNTEAFF
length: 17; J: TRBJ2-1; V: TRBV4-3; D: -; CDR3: CASSQEGHSWANNEQFF
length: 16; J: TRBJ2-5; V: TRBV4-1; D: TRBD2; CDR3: CASSPYWRGGQETQYF
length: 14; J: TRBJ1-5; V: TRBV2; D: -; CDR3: CASSEVSTNQPQHF
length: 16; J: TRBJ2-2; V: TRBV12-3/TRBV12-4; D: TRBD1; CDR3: CASYLPGQGVSGELFF
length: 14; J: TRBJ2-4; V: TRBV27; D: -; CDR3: CASSSRTSGNIQYF
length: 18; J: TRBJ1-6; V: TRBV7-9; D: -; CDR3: CASSPPGGGGGYHSPLHF
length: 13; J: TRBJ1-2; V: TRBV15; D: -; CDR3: CATSRGGNYGYTF
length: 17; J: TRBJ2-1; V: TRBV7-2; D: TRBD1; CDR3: CASSPTVTGGAYNEQFF
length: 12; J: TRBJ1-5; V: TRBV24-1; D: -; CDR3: CATSTGSQPQHF
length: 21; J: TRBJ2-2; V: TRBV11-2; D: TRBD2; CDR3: CASSYRGSWTSGGASTGELFF
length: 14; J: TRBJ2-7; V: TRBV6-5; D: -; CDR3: CASSYSRVRLSQYF
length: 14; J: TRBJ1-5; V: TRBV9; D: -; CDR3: CASSVVGGNQPQHF
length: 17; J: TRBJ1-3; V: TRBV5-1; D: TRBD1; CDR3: CASSPEDRPVSGNTIYF
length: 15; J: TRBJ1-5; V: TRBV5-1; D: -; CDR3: CASSSGGLSNQPQHF
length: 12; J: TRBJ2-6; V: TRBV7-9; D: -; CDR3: CASRSGANVLTF
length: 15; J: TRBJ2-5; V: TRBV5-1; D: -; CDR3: CASSLIGQGQETQYF
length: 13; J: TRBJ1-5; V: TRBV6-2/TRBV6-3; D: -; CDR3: CASSILGNQPQHF
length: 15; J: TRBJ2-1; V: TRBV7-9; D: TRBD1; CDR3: CASSSTGKVGNEQFF
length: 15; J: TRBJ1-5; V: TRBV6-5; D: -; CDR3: CASRPTVDRDQPQHF
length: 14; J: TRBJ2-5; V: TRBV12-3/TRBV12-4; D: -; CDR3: CASSPRGIGETQYF
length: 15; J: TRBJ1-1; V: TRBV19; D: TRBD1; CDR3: CASSPHRGLNSEAFF
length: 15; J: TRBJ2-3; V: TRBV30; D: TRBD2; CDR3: CAWSGSGGAGDTQYF
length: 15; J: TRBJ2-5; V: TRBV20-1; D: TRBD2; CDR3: CSARPLAGASETQYF
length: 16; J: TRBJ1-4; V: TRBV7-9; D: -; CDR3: CASQQGIGNTNEKLFF
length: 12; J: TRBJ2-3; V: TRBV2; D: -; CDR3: CASSGGGNTQYF
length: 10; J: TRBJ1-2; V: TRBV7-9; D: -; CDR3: CASSLDGYTF
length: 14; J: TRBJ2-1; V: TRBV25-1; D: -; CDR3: CASTRGGTYNEQFF
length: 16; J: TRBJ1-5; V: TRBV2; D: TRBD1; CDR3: CASSDPGRGGKQPQHF
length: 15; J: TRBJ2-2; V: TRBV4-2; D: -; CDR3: CASSSDLLNTGELFF
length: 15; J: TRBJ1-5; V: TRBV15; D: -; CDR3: CATSRDRGSNQPQHF
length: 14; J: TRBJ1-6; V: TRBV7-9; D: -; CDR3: CASTAAGFRSPLHF
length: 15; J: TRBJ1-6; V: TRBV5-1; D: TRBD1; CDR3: CASSLVGTVNSPLHF
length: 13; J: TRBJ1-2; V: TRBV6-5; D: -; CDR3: CASRRDGSYGYTF
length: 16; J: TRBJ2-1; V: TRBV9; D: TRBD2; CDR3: CASSVSAGILYNEQFF
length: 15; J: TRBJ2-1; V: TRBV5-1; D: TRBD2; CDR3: CASSLSSGGAQEQFF
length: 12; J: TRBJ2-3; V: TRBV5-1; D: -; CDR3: CASSRDGYTQYF
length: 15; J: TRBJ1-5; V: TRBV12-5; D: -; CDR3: CASGFMPRSNQPQHF
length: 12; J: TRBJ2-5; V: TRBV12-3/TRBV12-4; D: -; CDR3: CASQGPGETQYF
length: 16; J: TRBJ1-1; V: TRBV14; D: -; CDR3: CASSQPRLLGTTEAFF
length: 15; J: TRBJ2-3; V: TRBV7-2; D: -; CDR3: CASSSRYSSTDTQYF
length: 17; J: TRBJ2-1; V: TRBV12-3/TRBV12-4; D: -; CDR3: CASSTSPGRRMGNEQFF
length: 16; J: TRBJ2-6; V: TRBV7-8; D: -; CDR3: CASSFAGAGGANVLTF
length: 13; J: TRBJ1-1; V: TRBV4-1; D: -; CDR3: CASSHEGVTEAFF
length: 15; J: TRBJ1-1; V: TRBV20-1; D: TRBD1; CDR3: CSARRRTGLNTEAFF